This T cell receptor beta chain was documented in a study of Ad26.COV2.S vaccination and SARS-CoV-2 variants. The overall study: Intramuscularly, Ad26.COV2.S was given either once or twice, 56 days apart. Study-wide points: Those who received the vaccine showed greater spike-specific TCR breadth than those given placebo.

Assay: immunoSEQ multiplex PCR; the TCRdb copy retains only in-frame clones and omits some. This table holds some 240,000 clones, around nine tenths found once. The treatment: some 19 received Ad26.COV2.S at low or high dose, single or two shots; several received placebo; per-sample allocation not given. Sampling was performed 63 days after the first vaccine or placebo injection. In Boston, the donor was an adult between 18-55 years of age. The V and J ends lost 4 bases and 4 bases respectively, with 11 bases between them. Germline CDR1 WNHNN, CDR2 SYGVQD (reference sequence). This CDR3 is built from 14 residues. To note about this clone: What it binds is not known.

The receptor's source is a person between 18 and 65 years old who received the Ad26.COV2.S COVID-19 vaccine or a placebo. Sample: peripheral blood, taken in a trial of Ad26.COV2.S vaccine versus placebo. This chain links TRBV10-1 with TRBJ1-5, with D possibly matching TRBD1 (6 bases). CDR3 DNA sequence: TGCGCCAGCAGTGGCCACAGGGAAAATCAGCCCCAGCATTTT. Translation: CASSGHRENQPQHF.